This TCR beta chain appears in the sequencing data of a study of blood T cell repertoires in COVID-19. Background on the study: COVID-19 samples, acute and convalescent, were from the United States, Italy and Spain. Sources were T cells, B-cell-depleted T cells, or PBMCs; the material itself was cDNA or gDNA.

The CDR3 runs to 16 residues. Losses at the gene ends were 2 bases for V and 4 bases for J; bases not matched to a gene: 7. CDR1 SGDLS and CDR2 YYNGEE come from the germline V gene. Original data processing: Reference gene primer amplification gave nucleated cell count estimates. Data came from immunoSEQ multiplex PCR; TCRdb stores just in-frame clones and leaves some out. D and trimming come from the DNA, and the V and J calls and clone size come from that table. The sample has roughly 260,000 clones, about 87% seen once; the top ten hold approximately 2.2%. The TCR was taken from a woman between 45 and 65 years old with acute or convalescent COVID-19. The sample comprised peripheral blood. The rearrangement joins TRBV9 to TRBJ2-1, with 9 bases identical to TRBD1. The CDR3 coding sequence is TGTGCCAGCAGCGTTACAGGGGGCCCTAGGTACAATGAGCAGTTCTTC. This gives the protein CASSVTGGPRYNEQFF.